This TCR beta chain was captured by sequencing in a study of post-analysis software for immune sequencing data (dated by TCRdb to the mid-2010s). For the study in its entirety: Relapsing-remitting, secondary progressive and progressive-relapsing multiple sclerosis were recorded as disease courses, and subtype annotation was lacking for some patients. Patient repertoires were compared against 11 to 12 previously published healthy control repertoires from donors aged roughly 6 to 25 years. A subset of samples was prepared in parallel using single-end sample barcoding, then pooled and co-amplified after Illumina adapter ligation. Study-wide findings and limitations: Strong co-clustering of samples prepared in the same batch was shown by direct clustering with F measure, prompting a batch-effect correction. The control group was slightly older than the multiple sclerosis patient group. Compared with controls, multiple sclerosis patients had significantly lower normalized Chao1 diversity, a finding suggesting substantial peripheral T-cell clonal expansion.

This clonotype has more than one count but fewer than ten. Its antigen target is currently unknown. Base-call qualities are not available, and no considerably larger clone is one nucleotide away. The protocol used for the library was PCR. For sequencing, an Illumina HiSeq 2500 was employed. To reduce PCR and sequencing biases, unique molecular identifiers were incorporated into the TCR beta cDNA libraries. Roughly 500,000 cDNA molecules were obtained per 1 to 10 million input T cells, so each molecule approximated one T cell. Patient libraries were prepared and sequenced with the same protocol used for the earlier healthy control dataset. Within a given batch, samples were prepared together, multiplexed and sequenced on the same HiSeq lane. In the paper's pipeline: Raw barcoded reads were processed with MIGEC, discarding single-read molecular identifier groups before consensus assembly and CDR3 extraction. Clonotype tables were post-analysed with VDJtools, and diversity was normalized by down-sampling all datasets to the smallest sample size. Repertoire overlap clustering matched CDR3 amino acid but not nucleotide sequences to correct batch-related cross-sample contamination. The public reads were quality trimmed at Q25 with fastp and then assembled into clones with MiXCR by TCRdb, keeping productive beta chains. Every CDR3 protein is listed once, alongside the most common genes and DNA of its rows. TCRdb's processing, not the study's, gives the V and J calls here. Counted in this sample were some 800,000 distinct CDR3 sequences; around 45% of them appeared once. 4.9% of the sample is held by the ten biggest clonotypes.

TCR beta repertoires were profiled from peripheral blood of 13 young patients with multiple sclerosis to demonstrate the VDJtools post-analysis software. The multiple sclerosis patients were children and adolescents between roughly 6 and 17 years of age. Input material: blood. This receptor was identified in a girl aged 10 to 17 with multiple sclerosis.

The base sequence is TGCAGCGCGGGCACCGGGACAGGGGGTCTTGAGACCCAGTACTTC. Its product reads: CSAGTGTGGLETQYF. The sequence is built from TRBV29-1 and TRBJ2-5; 11 bases in the middle match TRBD1. The CDR3 goes from the cysteine to the phenylalanine over 15 residues. Of the read, only the CDR3 DNA is kept; its 45 bases are in frame from base 1. The V end gives up 7 bases and the J end 5 bases, leaving 12 bases in the junction not matched to a gene. CDR1 and CDR2 are drawn from the germline V gene: SQVTM, ANQGSEA.